Reported below is one T cell receptor (beta chain). The source of the sample is a study of blood T cell repertoires in COVID-19. Only in-frame clones appear in the TCRdb table, and some are missing; sequencing was by immunoSEQ multiplex PCR. The sample includes some 260,000 clones, approximately 90% seen only once; the top ten take approximately 2%. Between the trimmed V and J ends, which lost 4 bases and 10 bases, there was a span of 14 bases. This CDR3 is 13 amino acids long. CDR1 is SQVTM and CDR2 is ANQGSEA in the germline V gene. The TCR was taken from a woman under 30 who had recovered from COVID-19. The sequenced material came from PBMCs or T cells enriched from blood (not recorded which). The rearrangement links TRBV29-1 to TRBJ1-6; a weak D match, TRBD1 (5 bases). The CDR3 nucleotides read TGCAGCGTTGCAACGGAAAGGGGCTCACCCCTCCACTTT. Amino acids: CSVATERGSPLHF.